This TCR beta chain was identified in a study of long-term antiretroviral therapy in people with HIV. Study-wide context: It was about a decade after the earliest samples that the 2015 immediate-ART recommendation appeared.

Notes on the study in general: ART adherence, viral resistance and therapy changes went undocumented.

The length of the CDR3 is 14 residues. The germline gives CDR1 MNHNY, CDR2 SVGAGI (reference sequence). V was pared by 6 bases and J by 6 bases, with 10 bases of the junction left unmatched. Version v3.0 of the immunoSEQ assay was performed at survey level. Clones were read by immunoSEQ multiplex PCR, and TCRdb kept only the in-frame ones, dropping some. This table holds about 20,000 clones, around 80% found once. There were no participants with HIV treated outside the United States. Samples held roughly 1-11 million cryopreserved PBMC, and DNA extraction followed. This clone was detected once. What it recognizes is unknown.

The clonotype was recovered from a woman in her 30s with HIV. The chain recombines TRBV6-6 with TRBJ2-7; the match to TRBD2 covers 8 bases. The specimen was unsorted PBMCs, collected 2.9 years after starting antiretroviral therapy. DNA for the CDR3: TGTGCCAGCAGCTCCGGGACTAGTCTTACCGAGCAGTACTTC. Its protein product is CASSSGTSLTEQYF.